The 8 T cell receptor beta chains below come from one sample, sequenced in a study of cytomegalovirus exposure and HLA in healthy donors. PCR amplification relied on 60 Vbeta primers (plus 13 Jbeta primers). Here immunoSEQ multiplex PCR was the method, and the copy in TCRdb shows in-frame clones only, minus some. The listing records roughly 57,000 clones. The sequenced sample was PBMCs. These receptors all stem from a woman aged 25 to 39 in good health and CMV-seropositive.

This chain connects TRBV7-3 to TRBJ2-7; D is perhaps TRBD2 (5 bases). V was cut by 5 bases and J by 5 bases, with 13 bases left in between. This CDR3 comprises 13 residues. Per germline, CDR1 SGHTA and CDR2 FQGTGA. CDR3 sequence reads: CASSQGGGNEQYF. The DNA for the CDR3 is TGTGCCAGCAGCCAAGGAGGCGGCAACGAGCAGTACTTC.

The rearrangement uses TRBV18 and TRBJ1-5, with 8 bases aligning to TRBD1. Germline-derived CDR1 and CDR2 are KGHSH and LQKENI. V lost 4 bases, J lost 5 bases, and 4 bases stayed unmatched. The CDR3 length is 14 residues. DNA for the CDR3: TGTGCCAGCTCACTTACAGGGGGGGATCAGCCCCAGCATTTT. Amino acid sequence: CASSLTGGDQPQHF.

This chain joins TRBV5-6 and TRBJ2-1; 9 nucleotides line up with TRBD1. The J segment lost 4 bases and the V segment lost 4 bases, leaving 6 bases of the junction unmatched. Germline lookup yields CDR1 SGHDT and CDR2 YYEEEE. CDR3 length: 15 amino acids. As DNA, the CDR3 is TGTGCCAGCAGCCATGTGGGACAGGGATACAATGAGCAGTTCTTC. Protein sequence: CASSHVGQGYNEQFF.

V usage is TRBV2 and J usage is TRBJ2-7; 13 bases fit TRBD2. This CDR3 is built from 17 residues. Germline CDR1 is SNHLY and CDR2 is FYNNEI. V lost 5 bases to trimming and J lost 0 bases; unmatched junction nucleotides: 7. CDR3 residues: CASSPGTSGKGSYEQYF. The CDR3 DNA follows: TGTGCCAGCAGTCCCGGGACTAGCGGGAAAGGCTCCTACGAGCAGTACTTC.

V is TRBV6-5 and J is TRBJ1-5; the D is unclear. Germline V gene data show CDR1 as MNHEY and CDR2 as SVGAGI. The V and J ends lost 3 bases and 1 base respectively, with 10 bases between them. The CDR3 runs to 15 residues. CDR3 sequence: CASSYSERSNQPQHF. The CDR3 DNA sequence: TGTGCCAGCAGTTATTCGGAGAGGAGCAATCAGCCCCAGCATTTT.

V gene TRBV2 combines with J gene TRBJ2-7, with 7 bases aligning to TRBD2. The germline V gene encodes CDR1 SNHLY and CDR2 FYNNEI. The CDR3 has 12 amino acids. V was pared by 10 bases and J by 4 bases, with 7 bases of the junction left unmatched. CDR3 protein: CATTSARYEQYF. The CDR3 coding sequence is TGTGCCACCACTAGCGCCAGATACGAGCAGTACTTC.

The chain combines TRBV7-9 with TRBJ2-5, with TRBD2 matching over 7 bases. With V trimmed by 7 bases and J by 1 base, 6 bases remained unmatched. Germline V gives CDR1 SEHNR, CDR2 FQNEAQ (reference sequence). The CDR3 sequence is 14 residues long. The CDR3 spells CASTVGGSQETQYF. The CDR3 nucleotides read TGTGCCAGCACCGTGGGGGGGTCCCAAGAGACCCAGTACTTC.

The genes are TRBV10-1 and TRBJ1-1; weak D call: TRBD1 (5 bases). The CDR3 runs 14 residues. The V gene lost 2 bases and the J gene lost 0 bases, with 7 bases spanning the gap. Per germline, CDR1 WNHNN and CDR2 SYGVQD (reference sequence). CDR3 in amino acids: CASSEDSLNTEAFF. DNA of the CDR3: TGCGCCAGCAGTGAGGACAGCTTGAACACTGAAGCTTTCTTT.